Listed below are T cell receptor beta chains from one sample, sequenced in a study of shared clonotypes between healthy human individuals. TCRdb's copy holds only in-frame clones and misses some; the assay was immunoSEQ multiplex PCR. The repertoire holds 2 million to 2.5 million clones, with roughly 91% as singletons. The sequencing sample was made of naive CD8+ T cells from PBMCs. All receptors derive from a man between 18 and 29 years old in good health. Some clones in this sample may be carry-over from other donors' samples. Both conserved end residues are part of each CDR3. A D gene is named only where the DNA matches it firmly. Size is omitted from some rows. Given values are once, few, many or a class for expanded clones.

abundance	v_gene	j_gene	d_gene	CDR3nt	CDR3aa
NA	TRBV28	TRBJ1-4	TRBD1	TGTGCCAGCAGTTTTGGCATCAGGGGGAACGAAAAACTGTTTTTT	CASSFGIRGNEKLFF
NA	TRBV25-1	TRBJ2-5	TRBD1	TGTGCCAGCGGTCCCCAACCGTGGGACAGTCAAGAGACCCAGTACTTC	CASGPQPWDSQETQYF
once	TRBV28	TRBJ1-2	NA	TGTGCCAGCAGTTTCTTAGTAGGTCGAGGAGCGGGCTACACCTTC	CASSFLVGRGAGYTF
NA	TRBV6-5	TRBJ1-1	TRBD1	TGTGCCAGCAGTTATTATTGGGACAGGCGGAACACTGAAGCTTTCTTT	CASSYYWDRRNTEAFF
NA	TRBV4-1	TRBJ1-1	TRBD1	TGCGCCAGCAGCCACCCGGGACAGGGATTGACTGAAGCTTTCTTT	CASSHPGQGLTEAFF
NA	TRBV10-3	TRBJ1-4	TRBD1	TGTGCCATCAGGACAGGGGTAGACGAAAAACTGTTTTTT	CAIRTGVDEKLFF
NA	TRBV4-3	TRBJ1-1	NA	TGCGCCAGCAGCCAAGAGGGACAGAACACTGAAGCTTTCTTT	CASSQEGQNTEAFF
NA	TRBV29-1	TRBJ1-4	NA	TGCAGCGTTGAGACAACTAATGAAAAACTGTTTTTT	CSVETTNEKLFF
NA	TRBV27	TRBJ2-7	TRBD1	TGTGCCAGCAGTTTTACAGGGGTATCGTACACCTACGAGCAGTACTTC	CASSFTGVSYTYEQYF
NA	TRBV28	TRBJ1-6	NA	TGTGCCAGCAGGGAGCTCTATAATTCACCCCTCCACTTT	CASRELYNSPLHF
NA	TRBV7-6	TRBJ2-5	TRBD2	TGTGCCAGCACCACGGAAGCGGGATTGGAAGAGACCCAGTACTTC	CASTTEAGLEETQYF
NA	TRBV7-2	TRBJ2-7	NA	TGTGCCAGCAGCTTATCGTTGAGGGGATTCCTGGGATACGAGCAGTATTTC	CASSLSLRGFLGYEQYF
NA	TRBV9	TRBJ2-1	TRBD1	TGTGCCAGCAGCGTTGGGACAGGGAGGGACAATGAGCAGTTCTTC	CASSVGTGRDNEQFF
NA	TRBV2	TRBJ1-4	TRBD1	TGTGCCAGCAGTGGGAGGGGGCGAGAGGAAAAACTGTTTTTT	CASSGRGREEKLFF
NA	TRBV7-9	TRBJ2-7	NA	TGTGCCAGCAGCTTAGGGGAGAGTTCCTACGAGCAGTACTTC	CASSLGESSYEQYF
NA	TRBV9	TRBJ2-1	TRBD2	TGTGCCAGCAGCGTGAGCGGGAGTGGTTACAATGAGCAGTTCTTC	CASSVSGSGYNEQFF
NA	TRBV6-5	TRBJ2-1	TRBD2	TGTGCCAGCATCTCCGGGAGCGGGAGGGGGGAGCAGTTCTTC	CASISGSGRGEQFF
NA	TRBV7-4	TRBJ1-1	TRBD1	TGTGCCAGCAGCCCCCAGCAGGGGGCGATGACTGAAGCTTTCTTT	CASSPQQGAMTEAFF
NA	TRBV5-8	TRBJ1-3	NA	TGTGCCAGCAGCTTGGGAACAGGGCCTGGAAACACCATATATTTT	CASSLGTGPGNTIYF
NA	TRBV9	TRBJ1-3	NA	TGTGCCAGCAGCCCGCCGGATAGCTCTGGAAACACCATATATTTT	CASSPPDSSGNTIYF
NA	TRBV28	TRBJ2-6	NA	TGTGCCAGCAGTTTGGAGGGGGCGTCAGCCGGGACAGAAAAATTCTCTGGGGCCAACGTCCTGACTTTC	CASSLEGASAGTEKFSGANVLTF
NA	TRBV6-5	TRBJ2-5	NA	TGTGCCAGCAGTTACTCGAGCGGGGAGACCCAGTACTTC	CASSYSSGETQYF
NA	TRBV10-3	TRBJ1-3	NA	TGTGCCATCGCCACCGTCCGGGACGGCTCTGGAAACACCATATATTTT	CAIATVRDGSGNTIYF
NA	TRBV27	TRBJ2-7	NA	TGTGCCAGCAGTCCCATGGCCTCCGGTAACGAGCAGTACTTC	CASSPMASGNEQYF
NA	TRBV27	TRBJ2-4	NA	TGTGCCAGCAGCCCAGTAGGGCGGAACATTCAGTACTTC	CASSPVGRNIQYF
NA	TRBV5-1	TRBJ2-3	TRBD1	TGCGCCAGCAGCTCCGCCCGACAGGGTGGCACAGATACGCAGTATTTT	CASSSARQGGTDTQYF
NA	TRBV27	TRBJ1-1	NA	TGTGCCAGCAGTTTAGGGGAAAGCACTGAAGCTTTCTTT	CASSLGESTEAFF
NA	TRBV14	TRBJ1-6	NA	TGTGCCAGCAGCCAGATATCGCTCGGCGATTCACCCCTCCACTTT	CASSQISLGDSPLHF
NA	TRBV28	TRBJ1-5	NA	TGTGCCAGCAGTAGTTTTCGAGGGTACGGGGCAGAACAGCCCCAGCATTTT	CASSSFRGYGAEQPQHF
NA	TRBV11-3	TRBJ2-2	TRBD1	TGTGCCAGCAGCTCCAGGGGGCTCGGCACCGGGGAGCTGTTTTTT	CASSSRGLGTGELFF
NA	TRBV28	TRBJ2-2	NA	TGTGCCAGCAGTCTAGTAGCGGAGGCGAACACCGGGGAGCTGTTTTTT	CASSLVAEANTGELFF
NA	TRBV4-1	TRBJ1-5	NA	TGCGCCAGCAGCCAAGATCCCGGGCGCGGTCAGCCCCAGCATTTT	CASSQDPGRGQPQHF
NA	TRBV10-3	TRBJ1-1	NA	TGTGCCATCAGTGAGTCTACCCTGGGACGACGAAACCCTGAAGCTTTCTTT	CAISESTLGRRNPEAFF
NA	TRBV29-1	TRBJ1-1	NA	TGCAGCGTTGAAGATCCTGGGTTGAACACTGAAGCTTTCTTT	CSVEDPGLNTEAFF
NA	TRBV28	TRBJ2-7	NA	TGTGCCAGCAGCCCTACTAGACAATCCGAGCAGTACTTC	CASSPTRQSEQYF
NA	TRBV29-1	TRBJ1-1	NA	TGCAGCGGCGGGGCGGCGAACACTGAAGCTTTCTTT	CSGGAANTEAFF
NA	TRBV6-5	TRBJ1-6	NA	TGTGCCAGCAGTTGGGACTATAATTCACCCCTCCACTTT	CASSWDYNSPLHF
NA	TRBV27	TRBJ2-3	TRBD1	TGTGCCAGCAGATTGGGACAGGGGGTGACAGATACGCAGTATTTT	CASRLGQGVTDTQYF
NA	TRBV20-1	TRBJ1-2	NA	TGCAGTGCTAGAGATCCCTATGGCTACACCTTC	CSARDPYGYTF
NA	TRBV5-6	TRBJ2-1	NA	TGTGCCAGCAGCTTGTCAAACAATGAGCAGTTCTTC	CASSLSNNEQFF
NA	TRBV7-9	TRBJ1-4	NA	TGTGCCAGCAGCCCAGTCCTCGAGGGAATGGGAAATGAAAAACTGTTTTTT	CASSPVLEGMGNEKLFF
once	TRBV4-2	TRBJ1-1	TRBD1	TGTGCCAGCAGCTCGCTTCTCCCGGGACAGGGGTATCCCCCTGAAGCTTTCTTT	CASSSLLPGQGYPPEAFF
NA	TRBV9	TRBJ2-5	NA	TGTGCCAGCAGCGAACACAGGAGCCTTCAAGAGACCCAGTACTTC	CASSEHRSLQETQYF
NA	TRBV27	TRBJ2-7	TRBD2	TGTGCCAGCAGTTGGGCTAGCGGGAGTCCCTACGAGCAGTACTTC	CASSWASGSPYEQYF
NA	TRBV7-6	TRBJ2-2	NA	TGTGCCAGCAGCTACACGGAAAGCGGATGGGGGAACGGGGAGCTGTTTTTT	CASSYTESGWGNGELFF
NA	TRBV25-1	TRBJ1-5	NA	TGTGCCAGCAGTGAAAGAGGTGGCAATCAGCCCCAGCATTTT	CASSERGGNQPQHF
NA	TRBV29-1	TRBJ2-7	NA	TGCAGCGTCGCGACTTCGACAGACTCCTACGAGCAGTACTTC	CSVATSTDSYEQYF
NA	TRBV28	TRBJ1-6	NA	TGTGCCAGCAGTTTTCGCGTATCCAATTCACCCCTCCACTTT	CASSFRVSNSPLHF
NA	TRBV6-6	TRBJ2-2	NA	TGTGCCAGCAGGTTTACTCAGGGTACCGGGGAGCTGTTTTTT	CASRFTQGTGELFF
NA	TRBV7-6	TRBJ2-7	NA	TGTGCCAGCAGCTCCGACGGGTACGAGCAGTACTTC	CASSSDGYEQYF
once	TRBV7-9	TRBJ2-1	NA	TGTGCCAGCAGCCACCTTAAAGGTGAGCAGTTCTTC	CASSHLKGEQFF
NA	TRBV11-3	TRBJ2-2	NA	TGTGCCAGCAGTACCGAGGGACAAATCGCGAACACCGGGGAGCTGTTTTTT	CASSTEGQIANTGELFF
few	TRBV7-9	TRBJ1-1	NA	TGTGCCAGCAGCCCAGGAATGGGTGTGGACACTGAAGCTTTCTTT	CASSPGMGVDTEAFF
NA	TRBV4-1	TRBJ1-2	NA	TGCGCCAGCAGCCAAGAGGATCGCCTCGCACATGGCTACACCTTC	CASSQEDRLAHGYTF
NA	TRBV27	TRBJ2-7	NA	TGTGCCAGCAGTTTAAGGCTAGGATCCCCCGAGCAGTACTTC	CASSLRLGSPEQYF